This is a list of T cell receptor beta chains from one sample in a study of glioma-infiltrating T cells after dendritic cell vaccination. The data were produced by immunoSEQ multiplex PCR, yet TCRdb's version contains in-frame clones alone and is incomplete. The sample includes about 92,000 clones, 86% of them seen just once. The material was blood, obtained before dendritic cell vaccination. These receptors originate from a human donor with glioblastoma. Each CDR3 is given with its conserved first and last residue. Each record gives: J gene, clone size, D gene, V gene, CDR3 protein, CDR3 DNA. The D gene is left open where the match is weak. The listing skips clone size in some rows; elsewhere it reads once, few, many or a size class.

>TRBJ1-2|NA|NA|TRBV9
CASSVAQQGEISGYTF
TGTGCCAGCAGCGTAGCTCAACAGGGCGAAATTTCTGGCTACACCTTC
>TRBJ1-2|NA|TRBD1|TRBV5-6
CASSEGQNYGYTF
TGTGCCAGCAGCGAGGGACAGAATTATGGCTACACCTTC
>TRBJ2-2|NA|TRBD1|TRBV7-2
CASRGGQAYYTGELFF
TGTGCCAGCAGAGGAGGACAGGCGTATTACACCGGGGAGCTGTTTTTT
>TRBJ1-2|once|NA|TRBV6-1
CASSPTRALYGYTF
TGTGCCAGCAGCCCAACGAGGGCCCTCTATGGCTACACCTTC
>TRBJ1-4|NA|NA|TRBV2
CASSAWHGVNEKLFF
TGTGCCAGCAGTGCTTGGCACGGGGTTAATGAAAAACTGTTTTTT
>TRBJ2-7|NA|TRBD2|TRBV28
CASSILAVSYEQYF
TGTGCCAGCAGTATTCTAGCGGTCTCCTACGAGCAGTACTTC
>TRBJ2-1|NA|NA|TRBV15
CATRTGLNHNEQFF
TGTGCCACCAGAACGGGACTGAACCACAATGAGCAGTTCTTC
>TRBJ1-5|NA|NA|TRBV21-1
CASSKGYSFSGRTGQPQHF
TGTGCCAGCAGCAAAGGGTACAGCTTTTCAGGTCGGACAGGTCAGCCCCAGCATTTT
>TRBJ2-7|NA|NA|TRBV7-2
CASSLEAGLAYEQYF
TGTGCCAGCAGCTTAGAGGCGGGATTGGCCTACGAGCAGTACTTC
>TRBJ1-2|NA|TRBD1|TRBV5-4
CASSQDSGGYYGYTF
TGCGCCAGCAGCCAAGACTCAGGGGGGTACTATGGCTACACCTTC
>TRBJ2-1|few|TRBD2|TRBV5-1
CASSLGPVGSGTFDNEQFF
TGCGCCAGCAGCTTGGGGCCCGTGGGTAGCGGGACCTTTGACAATGAGCAGTTCTTC
>TRBJ1-2|NA|NA|TRBV6-5
CASSSSVYYGYTF
TGTGCCAGCAGCTCTAGTGTGTACTATGGCTACACCTTC
>TRBJ2-2|few|NA|TRBV9
CASSVRSGELFF
TGTGCCAGCAGCGTTCGTAGCGGGGAGCTGTTTTTT
>TRBJ2-7|NA|TRBD2|TRBV2
CASSGGTSGTLLREQYF
TGTGCCAGCAGTGGGGGTACTAGCGGGACCCTCTTACGTGAGCAGTACTTC
>TRBJ2-7|NA|TRBD1|TRBV16
CASSSGQGYYEQYF
TGTGCCAGCAGCTCGGGACAGGGCTACTACGAGCAGTACTTC
>TRBJ2-1|NA|TRBD1|TRBV5-1
CASSPTGGGPFSYNEQFF
TGCGCCAGCAGCCCCACAGGGGGCGGTCCTTTTTCCTACAATGAGCAGTTCTTC
>TRBJ2-7|once|NA|TRBV28
CASSLGGSYEQYF
TGTGCCAGCAGTTTAGGCGGTTCCTACGAGCAGTACTTC
>TRBJ2-1|NA|TRBD2|TRBV5-1
CASSLALAGQGNEQFF
TGCGCCAGCAGCTTGGCCCTAGCGGGGCAAGGGAATGAGCAGTTCTTC
>TRBJ2-7|NA|TRBD1|TRBV7-6
CASSLGGQGYEQYF
TGTGCCAGCAGCTTAGGGGGACAGGGCTACGAGCAGTACTTC
>TRBJ1-2|once|TRBD1|TRBV15
CATSYRGANYGYTF
TGTGCCACCAGCTACAGGGGAGCGAACTATGGCTACACCTTC
>TRBJ2-7|NA|NA|TRBV19
CASSIQLRQGYEQYF
TGTGCCAGTAGTATCCAGTTACGGCAGGGGTACGAGCAGTACTTC
>TRBJ2-1|NA|NA|TRBV28
CASRRELPHNEQFF
TGTGCCAGCAGGAGGGAGTTACCCCACAATGAGCAGTTCTTC
>TRBJ2-3|NA|NA|TRBV21-1
CASSKVPPAGTPTDTQYF
TGTGCCAGCAGCAAAGTCCCGCCAGCGGGGACCCCCACAGATACGCAGTATTTT
>TRBJ2-1|NA|TRBD2|TRBV14
CASSQDFAGGFDEQFF
TGTGCCAGCAGCCAAGATTTTGCGGGGGGGTTCGATGAGCAGTTCTTC